The 9 T cell receptor beta chains below come from one sample, sequenced in a study of tumor-infiltrating lymphocytes in primary liver carcinoma. Blood RNA was derived from unsorted whole blood, and germline DNA was extracted too. The input was approximately 500 ng total RNA; TCR beta cDNA was made from it with a constant-region primer. It was through three nested multiplex PCR rounds of slightly modified ARM-PCR that TCR beta libraries arose. It was with TRBV1-TRBV30 forward primers and a C-beta reverse primer that the first two PCR rounds were run, at around 11 cycles each. Via MiXCR, TCRdb re-called the multiplex PCR reads, giving one row per CDR3 protein. Here the sample spans approximately 310,000 distinct CDR3 sequences, 60% to 80% being singletons. Sequences were obtained from peripheral blood. The receptors derive from a man aged 35 to 55 with primary liver carcinoma and hepatitis B virus infection.

The chain employs TRBV19 and TRBJ2-7; tentatively, D is TRBD2 (5 bases). The V end was cut by 7 bases, the J end by 0 bases, with 16 bases between. The CDR3 is made up of 15 amino acids. Germline V CDR1 and CDR2: LNHDA, SQIVND (reference sequence). For the CDR3, the DNA is TGTGCCAGTAAGTCCGGACTCAGGAGCTCCTACGAGCAGTACTTC. It codes for CASKSGLRSSYEQYF. The full variable domain, with the rest looked up from reference TRBV19 and TRBJ2-7, is DGGITQSPKYLFRKEGQNVTLSCEQNLNHDAMYWYRQDPGQGLRLIYYSQIVNDFQKGDIAEGYSVSREKKESFPLTVTSAQKNPTAFYLCASKSGLRSSYEQYFGPGTRLTVT.

This clonotype has just one count. A read error may account for a junction end that differs from germline. The chain links TRBV4-3 to TRBJ2-1; D is unresolved. Germline loops: CDR1 LGHNA, CDR2 YSLEER. The CDR3 length is 15 residues. The CDR3 DNA reads TGCGCCAGCAGCCAAGATGTAAACCTCTACAATGGGCAGTTCTTC. Translated: CASSQDVNLYNGQFF.

A word on this clonotype: Germline is not matched at one junction end, which may reflect a read error. The chain carries TRBV4-3 and TRBJ1-6; D perhaps matches TRBD1 (6 bases). CDR3 length: 17 residues. The V gene's germline CDR1 is LGHNA and CDR2 YSLEER. The CDR3 DNA sequence: TGCGCTAGCAGCCAAGTACCAGAAGGGGGAAATAATTCACCCCTCCACTTT. This translates into CASSQVPEGGNNSPLHF.

Of note for this clonotype: An end of the junction does not agree with germline; a read error may underlie this. The chain carries TRBV29-1 and TRBJ2-7, with D possibly TRBD1 on 6 matching bases. This CDR3 contains 14 residues. In germline, CDR1 is SQVTM, CDR2 ANQGSEA. CDR3 sequence (DNA): TGTAGCGTTTTAGGGCTAGGGGGTTCCTACGAGCAGTACTTC. It codes for CSVLGLGGSYEQYF.

Remarks on this clonotype: It may be a read error: a sequence one base away is much more abundant. Lacking the conserved final phenylalanine or tryptophan, this CDR3 likely reflects a read error. The chain has TRBV29-1 and TRBJ2-2; D possibly corresponds to TRBD1 (5 bases). The V end lost 7 bases, the J end lost 5 bases, and 17 bases lay between the germline ends. The CDR3 covers 14 residues. The germline V gene encodes CDR1 SQVTM and CDR2 ANQGSEA. The CDR3 sequence: CSAGRRDRTGELFS. The CDR3 bases are TGCAGCGCTGGGCGCAGGGATAGGACCGGGGAGCTGTTTTCT.

In its sample, this clonotype was seen once. The rearrangement links TRBV5-1 to TRBJ2-1; no firm D call. Trimming took 5 bases from V and 9 from J, leaving 21 bases between them. Germline V gene data show CDR1 as SGHRS and CDR2 as YFSETQ. This CDR3 spans 15 amino acids. The CDR3 loop reads CASSSLPGLMGEQFF. DNA for the CDR3: TGCGCCAGCAGTTCCTTGCCGGGCCTAATGGGTGAGCAGTTCTTC.

The gene calls are TRBV28 and TRBJ2-7; possibly TRBD1 for D (6 bases). CDR3 length: 14 amino acids. Germline lookup yields CDR1 MDHEN and CDR2 SYDVKM. The V and J ends lost 7 bases and 2 bases respectively, with 15 bases between them. CDR3 in amino acids: CASTGASPAYEQYF. The CDR3 nucleotides are TGTGCCAGCACAGGGGCCTCACCAGCCTACGAGCAGTACTTC.

Remarks on this clonotype: The junction departs from the called germline gene at one end, perhaps through a read error. The rearrangement uses TRBV6-6 and TRBJ2-7; D might be TRBD2 (6 bases). There are 12 residues in the CDR3. Germline CDR1 reads MNHNY; CDR2 reads SVGAGI (reference sequence). The CDR3 nucleotides are TGTGTCAGCACGGACGGGAGCGGCGAGCAGTACTTC. Residues: CVSTDGSGEQYF.

This clonotype was recorded at least ten times. The chain links TRBV12-3 or TRBV12-4 to TRBJ2-3, with 9 bases lining up with TRBD2. The CDR3 has 16 amino acids. J lost 4 bases, V lost 5 bases, and 10 bases had no gene match. CDR3 region: CASSGGTSRGADTQYF. CDR3 bases: TGTGCCAGCAGTGGCGGGACTAGCCGAGGCGCAGATACGCAGTATTTT.